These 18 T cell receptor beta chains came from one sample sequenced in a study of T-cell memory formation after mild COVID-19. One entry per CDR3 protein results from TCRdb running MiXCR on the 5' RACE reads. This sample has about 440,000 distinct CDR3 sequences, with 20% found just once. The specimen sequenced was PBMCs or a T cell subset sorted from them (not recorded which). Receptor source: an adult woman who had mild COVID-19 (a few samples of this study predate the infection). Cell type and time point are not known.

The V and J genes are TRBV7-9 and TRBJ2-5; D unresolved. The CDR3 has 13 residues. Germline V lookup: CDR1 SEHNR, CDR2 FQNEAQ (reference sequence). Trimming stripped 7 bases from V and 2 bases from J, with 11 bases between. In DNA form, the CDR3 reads TGTGCCAGCACCCCTCCAGTACAAGAGACCCAGTACTTC. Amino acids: CASTPPVQETQYF.

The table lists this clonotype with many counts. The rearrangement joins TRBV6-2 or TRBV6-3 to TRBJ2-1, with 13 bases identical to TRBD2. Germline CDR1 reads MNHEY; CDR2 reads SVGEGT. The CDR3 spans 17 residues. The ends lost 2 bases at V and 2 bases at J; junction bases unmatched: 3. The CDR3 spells CASSYPGLAGAYNEQFF. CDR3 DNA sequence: TGTGCCAGCAGTTACCCCGGACTAGCGGGGGCCTACAATGAGCAGTTCTTC.

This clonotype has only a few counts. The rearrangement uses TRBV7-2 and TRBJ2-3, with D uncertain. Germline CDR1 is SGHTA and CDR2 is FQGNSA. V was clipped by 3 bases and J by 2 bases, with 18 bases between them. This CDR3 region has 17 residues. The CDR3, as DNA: TGTGCCAGCAGCTTTGACTTTCGGGCAGCCCTCACAGATACGCAGTATTTT. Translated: CASSFDFRAALTDTQYF.

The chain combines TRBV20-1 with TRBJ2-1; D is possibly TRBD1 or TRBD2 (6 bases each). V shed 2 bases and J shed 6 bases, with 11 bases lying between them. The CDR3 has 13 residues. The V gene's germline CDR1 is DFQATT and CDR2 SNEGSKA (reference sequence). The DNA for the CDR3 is TGCAGTGCTAGATATGGAGGGGGCAATGAGCAGTTCTTC. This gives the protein CSARYGGGNEQFF.

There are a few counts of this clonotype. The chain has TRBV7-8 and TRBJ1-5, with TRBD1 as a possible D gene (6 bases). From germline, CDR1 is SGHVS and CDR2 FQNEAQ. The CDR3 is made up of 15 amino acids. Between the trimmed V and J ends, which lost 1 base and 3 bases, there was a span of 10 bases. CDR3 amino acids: CASSLGTAYNQPQHF. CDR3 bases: TGTGCCAGCAGCTTAGGGACAGCCTACAATCAGCCCCAGCATTTT.

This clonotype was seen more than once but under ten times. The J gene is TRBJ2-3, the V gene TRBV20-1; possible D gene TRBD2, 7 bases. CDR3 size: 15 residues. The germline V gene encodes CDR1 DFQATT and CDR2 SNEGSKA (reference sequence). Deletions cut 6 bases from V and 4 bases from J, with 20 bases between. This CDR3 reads CSAPKAGRGADTQYF. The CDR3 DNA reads TGCAGTGCCCCGAAGGCGGGGAGGGGGGCAGATACGCAGTATTTT.

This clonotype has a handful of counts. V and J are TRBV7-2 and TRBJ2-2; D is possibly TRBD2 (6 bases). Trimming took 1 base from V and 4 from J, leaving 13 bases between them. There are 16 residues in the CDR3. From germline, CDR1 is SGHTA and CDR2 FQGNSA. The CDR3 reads CASSLVGQGGTGELFF. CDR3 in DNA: TGTGCCAGCAGCTTAGTCGGCCAGGGAGGCACCGGGGAGCTGTTTTTT. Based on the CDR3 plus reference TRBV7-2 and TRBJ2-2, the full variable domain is GAGVSQSPSNKVTEKGKDVELRCDPISGHTALYWYRQSLGQGLEFLIYFQGNSAPDKSGLPSDRFSAERTGGSVSTLTIQRTQQEDSAVYLCASSLVGQGGTGELFFGEGSRLTVL.

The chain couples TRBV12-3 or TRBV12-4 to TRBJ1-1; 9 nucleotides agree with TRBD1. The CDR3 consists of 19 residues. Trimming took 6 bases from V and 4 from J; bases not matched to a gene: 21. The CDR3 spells CASSLSWLDRGIASTEAFF. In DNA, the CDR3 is TGTGCCAGCAGCCTAAGCTGGTTAGACAGGGGGATAGCGAGCACTGAAGCTTTCTTT.

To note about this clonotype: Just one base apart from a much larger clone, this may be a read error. CDR3 in amino acids: CASSVGQGAYEQYF. Written as DNA, the CDR3 is TGTGCCAGCAGCGTCGGACAGGGGGCCTACGAGCAGTACTTC. The rearrangement uses TRBV5-4 and TRBJ2-7; 10 nucleotides agree with TRBD1. The CDR3 contains 14 residues. The V gene's germline CDR1 is SGHNT and CDR2 YYREEE (reference sequence). Germline trimming cut 4 bases from V and 2 bases from J; bases unmatched to any gene: 3.

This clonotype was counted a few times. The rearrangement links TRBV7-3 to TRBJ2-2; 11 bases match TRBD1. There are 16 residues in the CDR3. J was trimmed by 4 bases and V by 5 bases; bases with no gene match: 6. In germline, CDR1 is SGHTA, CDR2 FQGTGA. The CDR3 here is CASSPQGTGGTGELFF. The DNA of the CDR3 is TGTGCCAGCAGCCCCCAGGGGACAGGGGGCACCGGGGAGCTGTTTTTT. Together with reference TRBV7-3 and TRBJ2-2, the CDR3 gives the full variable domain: GAGVSQTPSNKVTEKGKYVELRCDPISGHTALYWYRQSLGQGPEFLIYFQGTGAADDSGLPNDRFFAVRPEGSVSTLKIQRTERGDSAVYLCASSPQGTGGTGELFFGEGSRLTVL.

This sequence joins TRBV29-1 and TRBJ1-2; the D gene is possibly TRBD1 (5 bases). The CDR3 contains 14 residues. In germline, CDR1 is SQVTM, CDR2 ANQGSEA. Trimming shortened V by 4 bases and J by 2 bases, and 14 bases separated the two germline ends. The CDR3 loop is CSVALLAGNYGYTF. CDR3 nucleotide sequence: TGCAGCGTTGCCCTCCTGGCAGGGAACTATGGCTACACCTTC.

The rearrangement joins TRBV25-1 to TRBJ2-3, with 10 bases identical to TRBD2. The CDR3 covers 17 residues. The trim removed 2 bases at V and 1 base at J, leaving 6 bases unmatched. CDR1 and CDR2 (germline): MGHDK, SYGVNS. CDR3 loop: CASSETALAGGTDTQYF. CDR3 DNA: TGTGCCAGCAGTGAAACGGCTCTAGCGGGAGGCACAGATACGCAGTATTTT.

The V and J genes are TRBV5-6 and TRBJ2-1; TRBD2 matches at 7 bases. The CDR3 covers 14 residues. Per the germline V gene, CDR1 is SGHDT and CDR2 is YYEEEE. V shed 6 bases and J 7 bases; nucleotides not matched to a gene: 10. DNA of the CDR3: TGTGCCAGCAACCCCTCGGGACTAACTAATGAGCAGTTCTTC. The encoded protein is CASNPSGLTNEQFF.

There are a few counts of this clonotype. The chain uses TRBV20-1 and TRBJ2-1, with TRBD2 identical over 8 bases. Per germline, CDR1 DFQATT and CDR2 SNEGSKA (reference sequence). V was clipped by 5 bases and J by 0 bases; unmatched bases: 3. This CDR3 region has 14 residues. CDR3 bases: TGCAGTGCTGGAACTAGCGGCTCCTACAATGAGCAGTTCTTC. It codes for CSAGTSGSYNEQFF.

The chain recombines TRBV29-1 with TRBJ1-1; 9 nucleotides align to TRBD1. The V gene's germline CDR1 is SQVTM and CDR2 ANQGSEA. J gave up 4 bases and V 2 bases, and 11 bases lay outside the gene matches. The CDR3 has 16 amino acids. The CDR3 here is CSVELRDRALATEAFF. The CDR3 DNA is TGCAGCGTTGAATTACGGGACAGGGCCCTCGCCACTGAAGCTTTCTTT.

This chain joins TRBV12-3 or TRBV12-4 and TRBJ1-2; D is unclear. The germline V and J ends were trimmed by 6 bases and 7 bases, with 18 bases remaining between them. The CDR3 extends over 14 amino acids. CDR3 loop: CASSQVVRGLGYTF. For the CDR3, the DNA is TGTGCCAGCAGCCAAGTCGTCCGGGGTCTTGGCTACACCTTC.

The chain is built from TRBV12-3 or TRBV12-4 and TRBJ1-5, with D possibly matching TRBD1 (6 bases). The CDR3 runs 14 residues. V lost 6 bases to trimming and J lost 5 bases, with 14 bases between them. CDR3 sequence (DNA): TGTGCCAGCAGCAAACAGGGATCTCATCAGCCCCAGCATTTT. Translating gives CASSKQGSHQPQHF.

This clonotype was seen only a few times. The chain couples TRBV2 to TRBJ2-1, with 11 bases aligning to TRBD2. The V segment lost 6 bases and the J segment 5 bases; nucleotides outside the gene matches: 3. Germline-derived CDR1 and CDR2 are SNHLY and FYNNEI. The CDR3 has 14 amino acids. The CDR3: CASRPGLADNEQFF. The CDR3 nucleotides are TGTGCCAGCAGACCGGGACTAGCGGACAATGAGCAGTTCTTC.